One and the same sample provided the 11 T cell receptor beta chains below, sequenced in a study of shared clonotypes between healthy human individuals. Naive CD8 cells lacked CD45RO and underwent positive selection for CCR7, leaving out terminally differentiated effector memory CD45RA+ cells. Assay used: immunoSEQ multiplex PCR; TCRdb lists only in-frame clones, some missing. Of about 2,200,000 clones listed, around 93% are singletons. Sequencing was done on a sample of naive CD8+ T cells from PBMCs. The receptors come from a young man in good health. Some clones in this sample may be carry-over from other donors' samples.

The gene calls are TRBV25-1 and TRBJ2-7; D remains ambiguous. Trimming removed 4 bases from V and 2 bases from J, with 12 bases in between. This CDR3 region has 14 residues. CDR1 MGHDK and CDR2 SYGVNS come from the germline V gene. CDR3: CASSGVSHPYEQYF. CDR3 DNA: TGTGCCAGCAGTGGGGTAAGTCACCCCTACGAGCAGTACTTC.

The genes are TRBV30 and TRBJ2-7; 10 bases are a match to TRBD2. The CDR3 contains 15 residues. Germline lookup yields CDR1 GTSNPN and CDR2 SVGIG (reference sequence). Trimming at V came to 7 bases and at J to 2 bases, leaving 11 bases not matched to a gene. This CDR3 reads CAYRRGLAETYEQYF. The CDR3, as DNA: TGTGCCTACCGTAGAGGACTAGCGGAGACCTACGAGCAGTACTTC.

The J gene is TRBJ2-1, the V gene TRBV28; 8 bases match TRBD2. The ends lost 7 bases at V and 6 bases at J; junction bases unmatched: 11. This CDR3 has 15 residues. The V gene's germline CDR1 is MDHEN and CDR2 SYDVKM. The CDR3: CASKARASGSNEQFF. The CDR3 nucleotides read TGTGCCAGCAAGGCCAGGGCTAGCGGGTCCAATGAGCAGTTCTTC.

The rearrangement links TRBV5-6 to TRBJ1-4, with TRBD1 identical over 7 bases. This CDR3 has 16 amino acids. Germline V CDR1 and CDR2: SGHDT, YYEEEE. Trimming cost V 1 base and J 5 bases; bases outside gene matches: 8. This CDR3 is CASSLWQGVRNEKLFF. The CDR3 DNA reads TGTGCCAGCAGCTTGTGGCAGGGGGTGAGGAATGAAAAACTGTTTTTT.

The chain has TRBV19 and TRBJ2-3, with D perhaps matching TRBD2 (6 bases). V was shortened by 3 bases and J by 0 bases, with 7 bases between the two germline ends. Germline V lookup: CDR1 LNHDA, CDR2 SQIVND (reference sequence). The CDR3 extends over 14 amino acids. In nucleotides, the CDR3 is TGTGCCAGTAGTATCGGGAGAAGCACAGATACGCAGTATTTT. Its protein product is CASSIGRSTDTQYF. The whole variable domain, filled in from reference TRBV19 and TRBJ2-3, reads DGGITQSPKYLFRKEGQNVTLSCEQNLNHDAMYWYRQDPGQGLRLIYYSQIVNDFQKGDIAEGYSVSREKKESFPLTVTSAQKNPTAFYLCASSIGRSTDTQYFGPGTRLTVL.

This clone was seen a single time. The chain links TRBV19 to TRBJ1-5, with D perhaps TRBD1 (5 bases). Germline assignment: CDR1 LNHDA and CDR2 SQIVND (reference sequence). The CDR3 totals 15 residues. Trimming removed 3 bases from V and 7 bases from J, with 16 bases in between. This CDR3 reads CASSILPQGSQPQHF. The CDR3 DNA reads TGTGCCAGTAGTATCCTACCCCAGGGCAGCCAGCCCCAGCATTTT.

The rearrangement links TRBV30 to TRBJ1-2; TRBD1 matches 7 bases. Germline trimming cut 0 bases from V and 8 bases from J; bases unmatched to any gene: 12. From germline, CDR1 is GTSNPN and CDR2 SVGIG (reference sequence). CDR3 size: 15 residues. The CDR3 coding sequence is TGTGCCTGGAGTGTAGGGTTCAGGGGGGCTAGCGGCTACACCTTC. Translation gives CAWSVGFRGASGYTF.

The rearrangement joins TRBV29-1 to TRBJ2-5; 7 positions match TRBD1. Germline V gives CDR1 SQVTM, CDR2 ANQGSEA. The CDR3 covers 16 residues. The J segment lost 1 base and the V segment lost 7 bases, leaving 15 bases of the junction unmatched. The CDR3 spells CSAPWDSHISQETQYF. The CDR3 DNA follows: TGCAGCGCCCCTTGGGACAGCCATATTTCCCAAGAGACCCAGTACTTC.

V gene TRBV13 combines with J gene TRBJ2-7, with 8 bases aligning to TRBD2. The CDR3 length is 17 residues. The V gene end was trimmed by 5 bases and the J gene end by 4 bases; junction bases not matched to a gene: 16. Germline-derived CDR1 and CDR2 are PRHDT and FYEKMQ (reference sequence). DNA of the CDR3: TGTGCCAGCAGCCGCGTAGGGCGGGAGGCCAAGAGGTACGAGCAGTACTTC. It specifies CASSRVGREAKRYEQYF.

This chain connects TRBV4-2 to TRBJ1-2; TRBD1 aligns across 8 bases. The CDR3 is 17 amino acids. With V trimmed by 0 bases and J by 3 bases, 9 bases remained unmatched. Germline-derived CDR1 and CDR2 are LGHNA and YNFKEQ. The CDR3 nucleotides read TGTGCCAGCAGCCAAGATTACAGGGGGACAACCTACTATGGCTACACCTTC. Its protein product is CASSQDYRGTTYYGYTF.

The chain is built from TRBV2 and TRBJ2-1; TRBD2 agrees at 9 bases. Trimming at V came to 7 bases and at J to 15 bases, leaving 13 bases not matched to a gene. The germline CDR1 and CDR2 sequences are SNHLY and FYNNEI. The CDR3 contains 13 residues. The CDR3 reads CASIGGLAPSLFF. CDR3 bases: TGTGCCAGCATTGGAGGACTAGCGCCATCCCTGTTCTTC.